The 2 T cell receptor beta chains below all came from one sample that was sequenced in a study of blood T cells in healthy people across ages. A second PCR, run for about 7 to 11 cycles, used a sample-barcoded 5' primer plus a J-beta primer mix. One entry per CDR3 protein results from TCRdb running MiXCR on the 5' RACE reads. The table shows some 1.5 million distinct CDR3 sequences, with 28% occurring only once. Material for sequencing was blood. The receptors derive from a woman aged 30 to 39 in good health.

This clonotype was counted between two and nine times. This chain joins TRBV7-9 and TRBJ2-1; perhaps TRBD1 as D (5 bases). CDR1 and CDR2 (germline): SEHNR, FQNEAQ (reference sequence). Trimming pared 1 base from V and 12 bases from J, leaving 16 bases between. The CDR3 contains 14 residues. The CDR3 spells CASSLGVGAGTQFF. CDR3 sequence (DNA): TGTGCCAGCAGCTTAGGGGTTGGGGCAGGCACGCAGTTCTTC.

The CDR3 DNA reads as TGTGCCAGCTCACCGATACAACAGGGGTTGTACCAAGAGACCCAGTACTTC. Translation: CASSPIQQGLYQETQYF. The genes are TRBV18 and TRBJ2-5, with 7 bases identical to TRBD1. The CDR3 has 17 residues. Germline CDR1 is KGHSH and CDR2 is LQKENI. V lost 3 bases to trimming and J lost 0 bases; unmatched junction nucleotides: 10.